The source of this TCR beta chain is a study of cytomegalovirus exposure and HLA in healthy donors. In the PCR, 60 Vbeta and 13 Jbeta primers were used. Data came from immunoSEQ multiplex PCR; TCRdb stores just in-frame clones and leaves some out. This sample has 75,000 to 90,000 clones, with approximately 80% found just once. The CDR3 has 15 residues. V lost 2 bases and J 3 bases, leaving 13 bases between the germline ends. CDR1 is SGHTA, CDR2 FQGNSA, per germline. A few counts support this clone. Its target is unknown. General study findings and limits: Both high specificity and high sensitivity reportedly marked the classifier's diagnosis of cytomegalovirus status. TCR association rates varied by HLA locus in a later analysis, with DRB1 highest and HLA-C lowest. Another analysis was done later, and it associated around 16,000 TCR beta sequences with HLA alleles at 0.05 false discovery rate.

What was sequenced was PBMCs. This receptor was identified in a man aged 50 to 59 in good health and CMV-seronegative. V is TRBV7-2 and J is TRBJ1-2; the D gene is possibly TRBD1 (6 bases). CDR3 sequence reads: CASSLFKGGHYGYTF. In DNA, the CDR3 is TGTGCCAGCAGCTTATTCAAAGGGGGTCACTATGGCTACACCTTC.